The 27 T cell receptor beta chains reported below all come from one sample, sequenced in a study of cytomegalovirus exposure and HLA in healthy donors. Amplification used 60 Vbeta primers and 13 Jbeta primers. Clones were read by immunoSEQ multiplex PCR, and TCRdb kept only the in-frame ones, dropping some. The table lists roughly 180,000 clones, about 81% of them singletons. Sequenced: PBMCs. The receptors originated from a woman between 18 and 30 years old in good health and CMV-seropositive.

The CDR3 nucleotides read TGTGCCATCAGTGACCCGGGACAGGAGAACACTGAAGCTTTCTTT. Protein: CAISDPGQENTEAFF. The genes are TRBV10-3 and TRBJ1-1, with TRBD1 identical over 8 bases. This CDR3 is built from 15 residues. V was pared by 3 bases and J by 1 base, with 4 bases of the junction left unmatched. The germline gives CDR1 ENHRY, CDR2 SYGVKD.

The genes are TRBV7-3 and TRBJ2-1; D perhaps matches TRBD2 (7 bases). CDR1 is SGHTA and CDR2 is FQGTGA in the germline V gene. The CDR3 runs 15 residues. V dropped 5 bases and J dropped 7 bases, with 18 bases sitting between them. CDR3 bases: TGTGCCAGCAGCCGCCGGGGGGCCGTTATTAATGAGCAGTTCTTC. Its translation: CASSRRGAVINEQFF.

V gene TRBV5-1 combines with J gene TRBJ2-7, with 12 bases lining up with TRBD1. Trimming took 4 bases from V and 3 from J; bases not matched to a gene: 5. The germline CDR1 and CDR2 sequences are SGHRS and YFSETQ. There are 15 residues in the CDR3. CDR3 DNA sequence: TGCGCCAGCAGCGAGGGACAGGGGGCGTTCTACGAGCAGTACTTC. This gives the protein CASSEGQGAFYEQYF.

Regarding this clone: This sample includes further DNA sequences coding for the same CDR3. The J gene is TRBJ1-2, the V gene TRBV5-4; 8 nucleotides match TRBD1. V dropped 4 bases and J dropped 0; count of bases not matched to a gene: 2. The length of the CDR3 is 14 residues. The germline CDR1 and CDR2 sequences are SGHNT and YYREEE (reference sequence). The CDR3 bases are TGTGCCAGCAGCGGGGGACAGGCTAACTATGGCTACACCTTC. This sequence encodes CASSGGQANYGYTF.

This sequence joins TRBV19 and TRBJ2-7, with 8 positions matching TRBD1. CDR1 LNHDA and CDR2 SQIVND come from the germline V gene (reference sequence). After removal of 5 bases from V and 4 bases from J, the junction contained 10 bases not matched to a gene. The CDR3 has 15 residues. The chain's CDR3 is CASSSPTGGIYEQYF. The DNA for the CDR3 is TGTGCCAGTAGTTCCCCCACAGGGGGTATATACGAGCAGTACTTC.

The chain employs TRBV30 and TRBJ1-5, with unresolved D. V lost 4 bases and J 0 bases, leaving 13 bases between the germline ends. From germline, CDR1 is GTSNPN and CDR2 SVGIG (reference sequence). The CDR3 has 15 amino acids. CDR3 loop: CAWTSNSLSNQPQHF. CDR3 coding DNA: TGTGCCTGGACCTCTAACAGCCTTAGCAATCAGCCCCAGCATTTT. Full variable domain (outside the CDR3, taken from reference TRBV30 and TRBJ1-5): SQTIHQWPATLVQPVGSPLSLECTVEGTSNPNLYWYRQAAGRGLQLLFYSVGIGQISSEVPQNLSASRPQDRQFILSSKKLLLSDSGFYLCAWTSNSLSNQPQHFGDGTRLSIL.

This clone has just one count. V gene TRBV2 combines with J gene TRBJ2-1; 7 positions match TRBD2. The CDR3 contains 16 residues. Per germline, CDR1 SNHLY and CDR2 FYNNEI. With 7 bases clipped from V and 2 bases from J, the junction kept 11 bases outside the gene matches. Here the CDR3 reads CASMTKFGLAYNEQFF. CDR3 nucleotide sequence: TGTGCCAGCATGACAAAATTCGGACTAGCCTACAATGAGCAGTTCTTC.

The rearrangement uses TRBV4-1 and TRBJ2-3, with D unresolved. The germline V and J ends were trimmed by 0 bases and 1 base, with 11 bases remaining between them. The CDR3 consists of 16 residues. Germline V CDR1 and CDR2: MGHRA, YSYEKL. This chain's CDR3 is CASSQDRVGRTDTQYF. The CDR3 coding sequence is TGCGCCAGCAGCCAAGATCGAGTGGGCCGCACAGATACGCAGTATTTT.

The gene calls are TRBV4-1 and TRBJ1-1; the D is unclear. The V and J ends lost 1 base and 3 bases respectively, with 9 bases between them. This CDR3 comprises 14 residues. CDR1 is MGHRA, CDR2 YSYEKL, per germline. The CDR3 region has the DNA TGCGCCAGCAGCCAAGGAGGATCGGACACTGAAGCTTTCTTT. This translates into CASSQGGSDTEAFF.

The chain combines TRBV27 with TRBJ1-1; D gene unclear. This CDR3 has 14 residues. Trimming removed 2 bases from V and 2 bases from J, with 9 bases in between. Germline lookup yields CDR1 MNHEY and CDR2 SMNVEV (reference sequence). The CDR3 coding sequence is TGTGCCAGCAGTTTAGGCGGGTTTAACACTGAAGCTTTCTTT. This codes for CASSLGGFNTEAFF.

This chain connects TRBV6-5 to TRBJ2-7, with D unclear. This CDR3 contains 13 residues. The V end was cut by 4 bases, the J end by 3 bases, with 10 bases between. The germline V gene has CDR1 MNHEY and CDR2 SVGAGI. The CDR3 DNA reads TGTGCCAGCAGTTCAGGCATCGACTACGAGCAGTACTTC. This codes for CASSSGIDYEQYF.

The CDR3 nucleotides read TGTGCCAGCCGAGGAGGGGCGGATTCACCCCTCCACTTT. Its protein is CASRGGADSPLHF. The V and J genes are TRBV9 and TRBJ1-6; weak D call: TRBD1 (5 bases). Per the germline V gene, CDR1 is SGDLS and CDR2 is YYNGEE. This CDR3 is 13 amino acids long. V lost 7 bases, J lost 8 bases, and 13 bases lay in between.

V usage is TRBV29-1 and J usage is TRBJ1-1; no firm D call. This CDR3 has 10 residues. The germline CDR1 and CDR2 sequences are SQVTM and ANQGSEA. With 4 bases removed from V and 10 bases from J, the gap between germline ends came to 10 bases. The CDR3 DNA follows: TGCAGCGTTGCCCCCGAGGGAGCTTTCTTT. It encodes CSVAPEGAFF.

The chain recombines TRBV29-1 with TRBJ1-2, with D perhaps TRBD1 (5 bases). Germline-derived CDR1 and CDR2 are SQVTM and ANQGSEA. This CDR3 region has 14 residues. V was trimmed by 7 bases and J by 4 bases, leaving 19 bases between them. CDR3 coding DNA: TGCAGCGCTGGGACTCCCCAGTTAGGCTATGGCTACACCTTC. Amino acids: CSAGTPQLGYGYTF.

The rearrangement uses TRBV18 and TRBJ1-5, with D perhaps matching TRBD1 (5 bases). Germline V gene lookup returns CDR1 KGHSH and CDR2 LQKENI. This CDR3 comprises 16 residues. Trimming took off 3 bases at V and 1 base at J, with 13 bases between the two ends. The CDR3 DNA reads TGTGCCAGCTCACCTCGGGGGGTCGGGAGCAATCAGCCCCAGCATTTT. Its protein product is CASSPRGVGSNQPQHF. The variable domain in full, completed from reference TRBV18 and TRBJ1-5, reads NAGVMQNPRHLVRRRGQEARLRCSPMKGHSHVYWYRQLPEEGLKFMVYLQKENIIDESGMPKERFSAEFPKEGPSILRIQQVVRGDSAAYFCASSPRGVGSNQPQHFGDGTRLSIL.

The chain couples TRBV19 to TRBJ1-5; 9 positions agree with TRBD1. Looked up from germline, CDR1 is LNHDA and CDR2 is SQIVND (reference sequence). The CDR3 contains 11 residues. The CDR3 protein is CTGGPNQPQHF. In DNA, the CDR3 is TGTACAGGGGGCCCCAATCAGCCCCAGCATTTT.

The chain carries TRBV28 and TRBJ2-7; D is possibly TRBD1 (6 bases). The CDR3 has 14 amino acids. Germline-derived CDR1 and CDR2 are MDHEN and SYDVKM. V was trimmed by 3 bases and J by 12 bases, leaving 21 bases between them. CDR3 residues: CASSFRGPRGPGYF. In nucleotides, the CDR3 is TGTGCCAGCAGTTTCAGGGGACCCAGAGGGCCGGGGTACTTC.

The chain joins TRBV9 to TRBJ1-4; D gene unclear. CDR1 is SGDLS and CDR2 is YYNGEE in the germline V gene. The CDR3 loop spans 13 amino acids. V lost 3 bases and J lost 6, with 9 bases in between. CDR3 protein: CASSAGGYEKLFF. The CDR3, as DNA: TGTGCCAGCAGCGCCGGAGGGTATGAAAAACTGTTTTTT.

This sequence joins TRBV30 and TRBJ1-6; D ambiguous. Germline V gene lookup returns CDR1 GTSNPN and CDR2 SVGIG (reference sequence). Trimming cost V 3 bases and J 7 bases, with 4 bases left between them. The CDR3 spans 11 residues. CDR3 in DNA: TGTGCCTGGAGACTGAATTCACCCCTCCACTTT. Protein product: CAWRLNSPLHF.

This sequence joins TRBV7-7 and TRBJ2-7; the match to TRBD1 covers 8 bases. The CDR3 length is 15 residues. CDR1 is SSHAT, CDR2 FNYEAQ, per germline (reference sequence). This chain's CDR3 is CASSLATGDSHEQYV. As DNA, the CDR3 is TGTGCTAGCAGCTTAGCGACAGGGGATAGCCACGAGCAGTACGTC.

The J gene is TRBJ2-7, the V gene TRBV30; D is uncertain. Germline V lookup: CDR1 GTSNPN, CDR2 SVGIG (reference sequence). This CDR3 contains 17 residues. The ends were cut back, 6 bases at V and 4 bases at J, with 28 bases in the middle. The CDR3 coding sequence is TGTGCCTGCCCTCACAAACTAACGGTGCTCAACAATTACGAGCAGTACGTC. As protein: CACPHKLTVLNNYEQYV.

The chain employs TRBV28 and TRBJ1-1; D gene unclear. The V gene's germline CDR1 is MDHEN and CDR2 SYDVKM. The CDR3 covers 14 residues. V was trimmed by 2 bases and J by 4 bases, leaving 11 bases between them. The CDR3 DNA is TGTGCCAGCAGTTTAGGTAGGGAGGTCACTGAAGCTTTCTTT. This translates into CASSLGREVTEAFF.

This rearrangement joins TRBV4-2 to TRBJ2-2, with TRBD1 as a possible D gene (5 bases). The CDR3 contains 15 residues. In germline, CDR1 is LGHNA, CDR2 YNFKEQ. The V end lost 3 bases, the J end lost 3 bases, and 11 bases lay between the germline ends. The CDR3 loop is CASSHSTVYTGELFF. CDR3 sequence (DNA): TGTGCCAGCAGCCACTCGACAGTTTACACCGGGGAGCTGTTTTTT.

The V and J genes are TRBV7-9 and TRBJ2-6; 9 bases are a match to TRBD1. Germline V CDR1 and CDR2: SEHNR, FQNEAQ (reference sequence). V lost 5 bases, J lost 4 bases, and 6 bases stayed unmatched. The CDR3 loop spans 16 amino acids. CDR3 in amino acids: CASSPGTGIGANVLTF. The CDR3 DNA follows: TGTGCCAGCAGCCCCGGGACAGGGATCGGGGCCAACGTCCTGACTTTC.

This chain connects TRBV28 to TRBJ2-5; a possible D gene is TRBD1 (6 bases). Between the trimmed V and J ends, which lost 3 bases and 1 base, there was a span of 12 bases. The CDR3 has 15 residues. CDR1 is MDHEN and CDR2 is SYDVKM in the germline V gene. CDR3 nucleotides: TGTGCCAGCAGTTTGGGGGACACCTTCCAAGAGACCCAGTACTTC. Residues: CASSLGDTFQETQYF.

This clone was found once. The rearrangement links TRBV5-1 to TRBJ1-4; tentative D call: TRBD1 (6 bases). The V and J ends lost 6 bases and 6 bases respectively, with 15 bases between them. CDR1 is SGHRS and CDR2 is YFSETQ in the germline V gene. The CDR3 runs to 14 residues. CDR3 sequence: CASNQGTLDEKLFF. In nucleotides, the CDR3 is TGCGCCAGCAATCAGGGGACACTCGATGAAAAACTGTTTTTT.

The chain couples TRBV10-3 to TRBJ1-1; 8 bases are a match to TRBD1. Germline V gene sequence: CDR1 ENHRY, CDR2 SYGVKD. With V trimmed by 2 bases and J by 9 bases, 5 bases remained unmatched. This CDR3 has 13 residues. CDR3 sequence: CAISETDRDKAFF. In nucleotides, the CDR3 is TGTGCCATCAGTGAGACGGACAGGGATAAAGCTTTCTTT.